A selection of T cell receptor beta chains follows, all from one sample in a study of blood T cell repertoires in COVID-19. TCRdb keeps only in-frame clones here, not all; method: immunoSEQ multiplex PCR. The sample holds 250,000 to 300,000 clones, approximately 89% seen once. Sequencing was carried out using PBMCs or T cells enriched from blood (not recorded which). The receptors derive from a woman aged 60-75 years who had recovered from COVID-19. Each CDR3 is given with its conserved first and last residue. A D gene is named only where the DNA matches it firmly. Rows give clone size only sometimes, using once, few, many, or a class for an expanded clone.

len	abundance	v_gene	d_gene	j_gene	CDR3aa	CDR3nt
14	.	TRBV9	.	TRBJ2-5	CASSGQIYQETQYF	TGTGCCAGCAGCGGACAGATATACCAAGAGACCCAGTACTTC
14	.	TRBV5-1	.	TRBJ2-1	CASSGGRENNEQFF	TGCGCCAGCAGCGGGGGCCGGGAAAACAATGAGCAGTTCTTC
14	.	TRBV5-1	.	TRBJ1-1	CASSVQGPDTEAFF	TGCGCCAGCAGCGTACAGGGCCCGGACACTGAAGCTTTCTTT
15	.	TRBV18	TRBD2	TRBJ2-3	CASSGGSWRTDTQYF	TGTGCCAGCTCAGGCGGGAGTTGGAGGACAGATACGCAGTATTTT
15	.	TRBV12-5	TRBD2	TRBJ2-1	CASGPGTTSYNEQFF	TGTGCTAGTGGCCCCGGGACTACGTCTTACAATGAGCAGTTCTTC
17	.	TRBV11-3	TRBD2	TRBJ2-3	CASSSFGTSGLTDTQYF	TGTGCCAGCAGCTCCTTTGGGACTAGCGGGCTCACAGATACGCAGTATTTT
15	once	TRBV28	.	TRBJ1-6	CASSLAREHNSPLHF	TGTGCCAGCAGTTTAGCCCGGGAACATAATTCACCCCTCCACTTT
17	.	TRBV11-2	.	TRBJ1-1	CASSPLSPGQMNTEAFF	TGTGCCAGCAGCCCACTGTCCCCGGGACAAATGAACACTGAAGCTTTCTTT
14	.	TRBV11-3	TRBD1	TRBJ2-7	CASSLGTGGYEQYF	TGTGCCAGCAGCTTAGGGACAGGGGGTTACGAGCAGTACTTC
15	.	TRBV11-3	.	TRBJ2-2	CASSPELVNGGELFF	TGTGCCAGCAGCCCGGAGCTGGTGAATGGCGGGGAGCTGTTTTTT
13	.	TRBV11-3	.	TRBJ2-7	CASSKPSSYEQYF	TGTGCCAGCAGCAAGCCTAGCTCCTACGAGCAGTACTTC
14	.	TRBV30	.	TRBJ2-7	CAWSRGPLAYEQYF	TGTGCCTGGTCCAGGGGACCTCTAGCCTACGAGCAGTACTTC
16	.	TRBV2	.	TRBJ2-6	CASSDGGTSGANVLTF	TGTGCCAGCAGTGACGGGGGAACCTCTGGGGCCAACGTCCTGACTTTC
14	.	TRBV11-1	TRBD2	TRBJ2-1	CASSLESGGGEQFF	TGTGCCAGCAGCTTAGAGTCAGGCGGGGGTGAGCAGTTCTTC
16	.	TRBV3-1/TRBV3-2	TRBD1	TRBJ2-2	CASSQNRGFGTGELFF	TGTGCCAGCAGCCAAAACAGGGGATTTGGCACCGGGGAGCTGTTTTTT
19	.	TRBV7-8	TRBD2	TRBJ2-5	CASSLRRTSGGLYQETQYF	TGTGCCAGCAGCTTACGTAGGACTAGCGGGGGCCTGTACCAAGAGACCCAGTACTTC
14	.	TRBV7-8	TRBD1	TRBJ2-7	CASSSGTGFGEQYF	TGTGCCAGCAGCTCAGGGACAGGGTTTGGCGAGCAGTACTTC
13	.	TRBV30	.	TRBJ1-4	CAWSGGPGEKLFF	TGTGCCTGGAGTGGGGGGCCAGGCGAAAAACTGTTTTTT
15	.	TRBV28	TRBD1	TRBJ1-4	CASTPGQGAGEKLFF	TGTGCCAGCACCCCAGGGCAGGGGGCGGGTGAAAAACTGTTTTTT
13	.	TRBV29-1	.	TRBJ1-2	CSVAAGTDYGYTF	TGCAGCGTTGCTGCGGGGACCGACTATGGCTACACCTTC
14	.	TRBV28	.	TRBJ2-7	CASSLSGLMGEQYF	TGTGCCAGCAGTTTATCAGGGCTGATGGGAGAGCAGTACTTC
12	.	TRBV28	.	TRBJ1-5	CASRARDQPQHF	TGTGCCAGCAGGGCCAGGGATCAGCCCCAGCATTTT
14	.	TRBV28	TRBD2	TRBJ2-1	CASSLGAGEDEQFF	TGTGCCAGCAGTTTAGGGGCGGGAGAAGACGAGCAGTTCTTC
13	.	TRBV29-1	.	TRBJ2-5	CSVEGLPGETQYF	TGCAGCGTTGAGGGCTTACCAGGGGAGACCCAGTACTTC
14	.	TRBV3-1/TRBV3-2	TRBD1	TRBJ1-1	CASTQGGSVSEAFF	TGTGCCAGCACCCAGGGGGGTTCGGTTTCTGAAGCTTTCTTT
14	.	TRBV2	TRBD2	TRBJ2-7	CASRLAGRNYEQYF	TGTGCCAGCAGGTTAGCGGGACGGAACTACGAGCAGTACTTC
16	.	TRBV15	TRBD1	TRBJ1-3	CATSRLDRIPGNTIYF	TGTGCCACCAGCAGGTTGGACAGGATACCTGGAAACACCATATATTTT
14	.	TRBV2	.	TRBJ1-2	CASSDMGGYYGYTF	TGTGCCAGCAGTGATATGGGGGGTTACTATGGCTACACCTTC
12	.	TRBV9	TRBD1	TRBJ2-7	CASGRQGDEQYF	TGTGCCAGCGGGAGACAGGGGGACGAGCAGTACTTC
14	.	TRBV6-2/TRBV6-3	TRBD1	TRBJ1-1	CASSFDRANTEAFF	TGTGCCAGCAGCTTCGACAGGGCGAACACTGAAGCTTTCTTT
14	few	TRBV27	TRBD1	TRBJ1-2	CASSLEQGLYGYTF	TGTGCCAGCAGTTTAGAACAGGGGCTCTATGGCTACACCTTC
14	.	TRBV5-1	.	TRBJ2-3	CASSLEAVEDTQYF	TGCGCCAGCAGCTTGGAAGCGGTAGAGGATACGCAGTATTTT
14	.	TRBV9	.	TRBJ2-7	CASSAGTFGYEQYF	TGTGCCAGCAGCGCGGGTACGTTCGGCTACGAGCAGTACTTC
16	.	TRBV19	TRBD2	TRBJ2-2	CASSIVSGRWTGELFF	TGTGCCAGTAGTATTGTTAGCGGGAGGTGGACCGGGGAGCTGTTTTTT
13	once	TRBV2	TRBD1	TRBJ1-2	CASSEIGTATYTF	TGTGCCAGCAGTGAAATTGGGACAGCTACCTACACCTTC
12	.	TRBV6-1	.	TRBJ2-7	CASSEARNEQYF	TGTGCCAGCAGTGAAGCGAGGAACGAGCAGTACTTC
16	.	TRBV9	TRBD2	TRBJ2-3	CASSKGLAGTTDTQYF	TGTGCCAGCAGCAAAGGACTAGCGGGTACGACAGATACGCAGTATTTT